The clone carrying this TCR beta chain came up once. The data belong to a study of blood T cell repertoires in COVID-19. Study overall: Acute-phase and convalescent COVID-19 samples originated in the United States, Italy and Spain. PBMCs, B-cell-depleted T cells, or T cells provided the cDNA or gDNA that made up the material.

Methods used by the authors: Estimated nucleated cell counts came from reference gene primer amplification. TCRdb's copy holds only in-frame clones and misses some; the assay was immunoSEQ multiplex PCR. Clonal size and the V and J genes are those of that table, whereas D and trimming came from the DNA. The profile covers over 130,000 clones, with around 88% appearing a single time and 28% taken by the ten largest. V lost 0 bases and J 4 bases, leaving 14 bases between the germline ends. The CDR3 length is 15 residues. Germline V lookup: CDR1 SGDLS, CDR2 YYNGEE. This sequence joins TRBV9 and TRBJ2-7, with a possible D match to TRBD2 (6 bases). The receptor was derived from a human donor in a cohort sampled during active COVID-19. The sample taken for sequencing was peripheral blood. The CDR3 here is CASSVGVGDFYEQYF. The DNA for the CDR3 is TGTGCCAGCAGCGTAGGGGTCGGGGACTTTTACGAGCAGTACTTC.